Following are 11 T cell receptor beta chains from one sample sequenced in a study of T-cell reconstitution after alpha-beta-depleted transplantation in children. General study points: T-cell counts and diversity were attributed mostly to newly produced T cells one year after transplant.

These receptors have no known antigen. Unique molecular identifiers were used to barcode this TCRbeta library. Using its own MiXCR run on the PCR reads, TCRdb lists one record per CDR3 protein. The repertoire includes approximately 300,000 distinct CDR3 sequences, approximately 7.3% of them detected once, and approximately 9.6% sits in the top ten. Sequencing was performed on peripheral blood, taken 360 days after TCRalphabeta/CD19-depleted stem cell transplant. Receptor source: a female patient aged 2-9 years who had a stem cell transplant for Fanconi anemia, so the T cells may come from the graft donor.

This sequence joins TRBV20-1 and TRBJ1-6; D unresolved. The V gene's germline CDR1 is DFQATT and CDR2 SNEGSKA (reference sequence). Trimming shortened V by 8 bases and J by 0 bases, and 17 bases separated the two germline ends. This CDR3 is 16 amino acids long. CDR3 protein: CSTPGSPLSYNSPLHF. For the CDR3, the DNA is TGCAGTACTCCGGGATCCCCCCTCTCCTATAATTCACCCCTCCACTTT.

Many counts were recorded for this clonotype. J is TRBJ2-2 and V is TRBV6-6; D gene uncertain. Germline CDR1 reads MNHNY; CDR2 reads SVGAGI (reference sequence). V shed 5 bases and J shed 7 bases, with 11 bases lying between them. The CDR3 is made up of 13 amino acids. The CDR3 spells CASSPITGGELFF. CDR3 nucleotides: TGTGCCAGCAGTCCTATAACGGGCGGGGAGCTGTTTTTT.

The chain combines TRBV3-1 with TRBJ1-2; possible D gene TRBD1, 6 bases. The length of the CDR3 is 14 residues. V lost 7 bases and J lost 8, with 20 bases in between. Germline lookup yields CDR1 LGHDT and CDR2 YNNKEL (reference sequence). In DNA form, the CDR3 reads TGTGCCAGCACCAGAAGCTCAGGGGCGACGGGCTACACCTTC. This sequence encodes CASTRSSGATGYTF.

The sample holds many counts of this clonotype. This rearrangement joins TRBV7-9 to TRBJ2-1, with 8 bases matching TRBD1. This CDR3 spans 12 amino acids. The germline CDR1 and CDR2 sequences are SEHNR and FQNEAQ (reference sequence). V shed 6 bases, J shed 11 bases, and the junction held 6 bases outside the gene matches. Here the CDR3 reads CASRQDRVKQFF. CDR3 DNA sequence: TGTGCCAGCAGACAGGACAGGGTGAAGCAGTTCTTC.

This clonotype has at least ten counts. This chain links TRBV10-3 with TRBJ2-2; no clear D. This CDR3 contains 12 residues. V lost 6 bases and J 1 base, leaving 3 bases between the germline ends. The germline V gene has CDR1 ENHRY and CDR2 SYGVKD. The CDR3 spells CAIRGNTGELFF. The CDR3 DNA reads TGTGCCATCAGGGGGAACACCGGGGAGCTGTTTTTT.

Only a few counts were recorded for this clonotype. V usage is TRBV7-8 and J usage is TRBJ2-1; D is tentatively TRBD1 or TRBD2 (6 bases each). V was pared by 10 bases and J by 2 bases, with 15 bases between. CDR1 SGHVS and CDR2 FQNEAQ come from the germline V gene. CDR3 length: 14 amino acids. CDR3 in DNA: TGTGCCACTATTATGAGGGGGGCCTACAATGAGCAGTTCTTC. This sequence encodes CATIMRGAYNEQFF.

This clonotype was found a few times. The rearrangement uses TRBV10-3 and TRBJ1-3; weak D call: TRBD1 (6 bases). The V gene's germline CDR1 is ENHRY and CDR2 SYGVKD. The CDR3 has 15 residues. With 7 bases removed from V and 2 bases from J, the gap between germline ends came to 15 bases. The CDR3 loop reads CAITPGENAGNTIYF. Here the CDR3 DNA reads TGTGCCATCACACCAGGGGAGAACGCTGGAAACACCATATATTTT.

This clonotype has ten or more counts. V usage is TRBV5-1 and J usage is TRBJ2-7; 9 bases are a match to TRBD2. After removal of 1 base from V and 1 base from J, the junction contained 6 bases not matched to a gene. This CDR3 region has 16 residues. Germline V gives CDR1 SGHRS, CDR2 YFSETQ. This chain's CDR3 is CASSLSVAGVSYEQYF. DNA for the CDR3: TGCGCCAGCAGCTTGTCCGTAGCGGGAGTGTCCTACGAGCAGTACTTC.

This clonotype came up many times. This chain uses TRBV7-2 with TRBJ2-1; TRBD2 agrees at 11 bases. The CDR3 extends over 15 amino acids. V lost 5 bases to trimming and J lost 4 bases; unmatched junction nucleotides: 4. CDR1 and CDR2 (germline): SGHTA, FQGNSA. This CDR3 is CASSRLAGMYNEQFF. The CDR3 nucleotides are TGTGCCAGCAGCCGACTAGCGGGAATGTACAATGAGCAGTTCTTC.

This chain joins TRBV6-2 or TRBV6-3 and TRBJ1-4, with D tentatively TRBD1 (5 bases). Trimming pared 2 bases from V and 6 bases from J, leaving 10 bases between. Germline lookup yields CDR1 MNHEY and CDR2 SVGEGT. The CDR3 extends over 14 amino acids. This CDR3 reads CASSYRRGDEKLFF. In nucleotides, the CDR3 is TGTGCCAGCAGTTACCGTAGGGGCGATGAAAAACTGTTTTTT.

The chain has TRBV13 and TRBJ1-1; D gene unclear. Per the germline V gene, CDR1 is PRHDT and CDR2 is FYEKMQ (reference sequence). The CDR3 is 14 residues long. V was pared by 6 bases and J by 1 base, with 12 bases between. The CDR3 sequence is CASRPWGANTEAFF. The CDR3 nucleotides read TGTGCCAGCAGGCCATGGGGTGCGAACACTGAAGCTTTCTTT.